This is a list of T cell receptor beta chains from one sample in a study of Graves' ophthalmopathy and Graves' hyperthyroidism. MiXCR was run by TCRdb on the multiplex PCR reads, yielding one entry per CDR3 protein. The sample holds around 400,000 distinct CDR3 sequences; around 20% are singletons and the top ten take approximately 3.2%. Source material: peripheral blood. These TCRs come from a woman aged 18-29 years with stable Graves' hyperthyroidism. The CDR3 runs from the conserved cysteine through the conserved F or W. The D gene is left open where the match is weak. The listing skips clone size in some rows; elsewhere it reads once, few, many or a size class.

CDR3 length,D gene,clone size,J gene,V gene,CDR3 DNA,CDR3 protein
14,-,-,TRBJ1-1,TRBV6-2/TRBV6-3,TGTGCCAGCAGTTACGATGACATGGACACTGAAGCTTTCTTT,CASSYDDMDTEAFF
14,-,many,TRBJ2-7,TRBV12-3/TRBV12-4,TGTGCCAGCAGTTTACGGGGTCGCTCCTACGAGCAGTACTTC,CASSLRGRSYEQYF
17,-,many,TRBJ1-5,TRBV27,TGTGCCAGCAGTTCCCTAGGGGACGTTTATAGCAATCAGCCCCAGCATTTT,CASSSLGDVYSNQPQHF
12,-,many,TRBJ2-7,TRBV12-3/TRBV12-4,TGTGCCAGCAGTTTGGGGCACTACGAGCAGTACTTC,CASSLGHYEQYF
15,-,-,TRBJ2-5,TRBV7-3,TGTGCCAGCAGTTCGGGACCAGCAGGGAGCGCGGCCCAGTACTTC,CASSSGPAGSAAQYF
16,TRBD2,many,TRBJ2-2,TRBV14,TGTGCCAGCAGCCAAACTAGCGGGAGAAACACCGGGGAGCTGTTTTTT,CASSQTSGRNTGELFF
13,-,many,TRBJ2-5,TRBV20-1,TGCAGTGCTGCGATCATCAGGGGTGAGACCCAGTACTTC,CSAAIIRGETQYF
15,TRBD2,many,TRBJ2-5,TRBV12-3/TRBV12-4,TGTGCCAGCAGTTTGAGGACTAGCGGGGGAGAGACCCAGTACTTC,CASSLRTSGGETQYF
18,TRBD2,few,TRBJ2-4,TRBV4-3,TGCGCCAGCAGCCAAGGGTTAGCGGGAGCATCCTCCAAAAACATTCAGTACTTC,CASSQGLAGASSKNIQYF
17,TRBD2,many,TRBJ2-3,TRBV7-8,TGTGCCAGCAGCTTAGCATCGACTAGCGTTGGCACAGATACGCAGTATTTT,CASSLASTSVGTDTQYF
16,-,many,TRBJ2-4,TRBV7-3,TGTGCCAGCAGCTTAACGGGCCAGCCAGCCAAAAACATTAAGTACTTC,CASSLTGQPAKNIKYF
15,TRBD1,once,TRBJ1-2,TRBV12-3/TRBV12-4,TGTGCCAGCCGCCCACCCGGGACAGTTTCCTATGGCTACACCTTC,CASRPPGTVSYGYTF
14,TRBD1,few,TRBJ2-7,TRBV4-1,TGCGCCAGCAGCCAAACGACAGGGTTCTACGAGCAGTACTTC,CASSQTTGFYEQYF
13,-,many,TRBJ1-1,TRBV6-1,TGTGCCAGCAGCCGCCTTGATGGCACTGAAGCTTTCTTT,CASSRLDGTEAFF
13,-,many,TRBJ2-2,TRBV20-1,TGCAGTGCTAGGCGGCAGTTCACCGGGGAGCTGTTTTTT,CSARRQFTGELFF
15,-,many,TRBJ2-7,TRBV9,TGTGCCAGCAGCGTAGGCCCTAGCCCTTCCTACGAGCAGTACTTC,CASSVGPSPSYEQYF
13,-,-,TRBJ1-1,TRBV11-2,TGTGCCAGCAGCTTAGAAGAGGCGTTTGAAGCTTTCTTT,CASSLEEAFEAFF
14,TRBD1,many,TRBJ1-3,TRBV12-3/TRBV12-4,TGTGCCAGCAGCCCGGACAGGGGCCCGAAACCCATATATTTT,CASSPDRGPKPIYF
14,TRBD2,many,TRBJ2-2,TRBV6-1,TGTGCCAGCACCTTGACTAGCCCTACCGGGGAGCTGTTTTTT,CASTLTSPTGELFF
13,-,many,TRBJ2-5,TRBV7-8,TGTGCCAGCAGCTTAGGACAGAAAAAGACCCAGTACTTC,CASSLGQKKTQYF
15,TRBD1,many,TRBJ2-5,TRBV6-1,TGTGCCAGCAATGCGGGACAGGGAAATAAAAAGACCCAGTACTTC,CASNAGQGNKKTQYF
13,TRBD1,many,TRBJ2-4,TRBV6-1,TGTGCCAGCAGGGCGGGACAGGGAAACATTAAGTACTTC,CASRAGQGNIKYF
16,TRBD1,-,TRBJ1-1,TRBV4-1,TGCGCCAGCAGCCATGGGCAGGGGGTAATGAACACTGAAGCTTTCTTT,CASSHGQGVMNTEAFF
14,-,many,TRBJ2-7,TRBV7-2,TGTGCCAGCAGCCACCCGGGATCCTCCTACGAGCAGTACTTC,CASSHPGSSYEQYF
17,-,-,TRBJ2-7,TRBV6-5,TGTGCCAGCAGTTACTCCTGGCAGGGGACGGGCTCCTACGAGCAGTACTTC,CASSYSWQGTGSYEQYF
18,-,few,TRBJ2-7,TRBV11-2,TGTGCCAGCAGCGAACGAACCTATACGGGGATCTCTTACTACGAGCAGTACTTC,CASSERTYTGISYYEQYF
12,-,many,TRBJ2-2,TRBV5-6,TGTGCCAGCAGCTTCCCGGGGCGGGAGCTGTTTTTT,CASSFPGRELFF
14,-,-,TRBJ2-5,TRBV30,TGTGCCTGGAGTGTACTGGCGGGACGGGAGACCCAGTACTTC,CAWSVLAGRETQYF
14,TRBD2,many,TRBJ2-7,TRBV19,TGTGCCAGTAGTTGGACTAGCGACACCTACGAGCAGTACTTC,CASSWTSDTYEQYF